A single sample gave rise to the 32 T cell receptor beta chains below, sequenced in a study of T cell responses to AZD1222 COVID-19 vaccine. The method was immunoSEQ multiplex PCR; TCRdb's version includes in-frame clones alone and lacks a portion of them. The sample holds about 120,000 clones, around 90% seen once. The sequences come from peripheral blood, collected 28 days after the second AZD1222 dose. The receptor set was obtained from an adult who received the AZD1222 COVID-19 vaccine.

The V and J genes are TRBV19 and TRBJ1-2; D unresolved. The germline gives CDR1 LNHDA, CDR2 SQIVND (reference sequence). The CDR3 covers 14 residues. V dropped 3 bases and J dropped 0 bases, with 8 bases sitting between them. The CDR3 DNA reads TGTGCCAGTAGTATGTCGCGGTCTAACTATGGCTACACCTTC. As protein: CASSMSRSNYGYTF.

The rearrangement uses TRBV19 and TRBJ1-1; 8 positions match TRBD1. The CDR3 contains 17 residues. V lost 3 bases, J lost 4 bases, and 13 bases stayed unmatched. Germline V gene data show CDR1 as LNHDA and CDR2 as SQIVND (reference sequence). The CDR3 protein is CASSMWGRGPLGTEAFF. The DNA of the CDR3 is TGTGCCAGTAGTATGTGGGGCAGGGGGCCGTTGGGCACTGAAGCTTTCTTT.

The gene calls are TRBV7-2 and TRBJ1-1; D is unclear. There are 14 residues in the CDR3. The germline V and J ends were trimmed by 7 bases and 4 bases, with 16 bases remaining between them. The V gene's germline CDR1 is SGHTA and CDR2 FQGNSA. This CDR3 reads CASTFPGRVTEAFF. The DNA of the CDR3 is TGTGCCAGCACCTTCCCCGGGAGGGTCACTGAAGCTTTCTTT.

This clone was observed at least ten times. The chain recombines TRBV5-1 with TRBJ2-1; TRBD2 matches at 12 bases. The CDR3 is 14 residues long. The germline V gene encodes CDR1 SGHRS and CDR2 YFSETQ. The V gene end was trimmed by 8 bases and the J gene end by 9 bases; junction bases not matched to a gene: 9. For the CDR3, the DNA is TGCGCCAGGGACCCGGCACTAGCGGGGGGTGAGCAGTTCTTC. This translates into CARDPALAGGEQFF.

This clone was found once. The V call is TRBV19, the J call TRBJ2-2; no reliable D call. The CDR3 is made up of 13 amino acids. Trimming left V 5 bases short and J 9 bases short, with 13 bases between. Germline lookup yields CDR1 LNHDA and CDR2 SQIVND (reference sequence). The CDR3 DNA reads as TGTGCCAGTAGTCCGTTTGGATCCCGGGAGCTGTTTTTT. This codes for CASSPFGSRELFF.

The chain employs TRBV2 and TRBJ2-2, with a possible D match to TRBD1 (5 bases). This CDR3 has 14 amino acids. The V end was cut by 7 bases, the J end by 0 bases, with 9 bases between. The germline gives CDR1 SNHLY, CDR2 FYNNEI. As DNA, the CDR3 is TGTGCCAGCAAACAGGTCGCGAACACCGGGGAGCTGTTTTTT. Protein sequence: CASKQVANTGELFF.

The V gene is TRBV27, the J gene TRBJ2-3; a weak D match, TRBD1 (5 bases). CDR1 is MNHEY, CDR2 SMNVEV, per germline (reference sequence). V was pared by 3 bases and J by 5 bases, with 21 bases between. The CDR3 runs to 17 residues. The CDR3 nucleotides are TGTGCCAGCAGTTTCGACAGTTTAGTCCCGTCTGTAGATACGCAGTATTTT. Translation gives CASSFDSLVPSVDTQYF.

This rearrangement joins TRBV3-1 (or the pseudogene TRBV3-2) to TRBJ1-5; D not resolved. This CDR3 comprises 12 residues. CDR1 is LGHDT and CDR2 is YNNKEL in the germline V gene (reference sequence). V lost 4 bases to trimming and J lost 6 bases, with 7 bases between them. The CDR3 DNA sequence: TGTGCCAGCAGCCCTAGCGGTCAGCCCCAGCATTTT. It codes for CASSPSGQPQHF.

The chain recombines TRBV9 with TRBJ1-1; TRBD1 aligns across 7 bases. CDR3 length: 14 amino acids. The V gene's germline CDR1 is SGDLS and CDR2 YYNGEE. Trimming cost V 4 bases and J 3 bases; bases outside gene matches: 6. In DNA, the CDR3 is TGTGCCAGCAGCTCCCGGGACAGCTACACTGAAGCTTTCTTT. It encodes CASSSRDSYTEAFF. Full variable domain (remainder filled in from reference TRBV9 and TRBJ1-1): DSGVTQTPKHLITATGQRVTLRCSPRSGDLSVYWYQQSLDQGLQFLIQYYNGEERAKGNILERFSAQQFPDLHSELNLSSLELGDSALYFCASSSRDSYTEAFFGQGTRLTVV.

This chain connects TRBV7-3 to TRBJ1-4, with 9 bases matching TRBD1. Germline-derived CDR1 and CDR2 are SGHTA and FQGTGA. The CDR3 is 17 amino acids. The ends lost 1 base at V and 8 bases at J; junction bases unmatched: 11. The CDR3 reads CASSLNAAGTGSEKLFF. The DNA for the CDR3 is TGTGCCAGCAGCTTAAATGCCGCCGGGACAGGGTCAGAAAAACTGTTTTTT. The variable domain in full, with the rest retrieved from reference TRBV7-3 and TRBJ1-4, is GAGVSQTPSNKVTEKGKYVELRCDPISGHTALYWYRQSLGQGPEFLIYFQGTGAADDSGLPNDRFFAVRPEGSVSTLKIQRTERGDSAVYLCASSLNAAGTGSEKLFFGSGTQLSVL.

The chain couples TRBV7-2 to TRBJ2-1, with TRBD2 matching 10 bases. J gave up 9 bases and V 1 base, and 12 bases lay outside the gene matches. Germline V gene sequence: CDR1 SGHTA, CDR2 FQGNSA. The CDR3 sequence is 17 residues long. The CDR3 reads CASSLVSSGGRGGEQFF. CDR3 nucleotide sequence: TGTGCCAGCAGCTTAGTATCTAGCGGGGGCCGAGGGGGTGAGCAGTTCTTC.

This CDR3 is CASREGYRLNTEAFF. CDR3 bases: TGTGCCAGTAGAGAGGGGTACAGACTGAACACTGAAGCTTTCTTT. The V call is TRBV19, the J call TRBJ1-1; weak D call: TRBD1 (5 bases). CDR3 length equals 15 residues. The V gene's germline CDR1 is LNHDA and CDR2 SQIVND (reference sequence). Trimming removed 6 bases at V and 0 bases at J, with 14 bases between.

This rearrangement joins TRBV6-2 or TRBV6-3 to TRBJ1-2; D is unclear. Trimming removed 0 bases at V and 8 bases at J, with 10 bases between. Germline V gives CDR1 MNHEY, CDR2 SVGEGT. This CDR3 has 13 residues. The CDR3 nucleotides are TGTGCCAGCAGTTACTCGGGATCGCGGGGCTACACCTTC. It encodes CASSYSGSRGYTF.

The V call is TRBV15, the J call TRBJ1-2; 8 positions match TRBD1. The germline V gene has CDR1 LNHNV and CDR2 YYDKDF (reference sequence). The CDR3 is made up of 15 amino acids. V lost 5 bases to trimming and J lost 4 bases; unmatched junction nucleotides: 9. Here the CDR3 reads CATSDSGTGRYGYTF. The CDR3 DNA is TGTGCCACCAGCGACTCCGGGACAGGACGCTATGGCTACACCTTC.

V is TRBV30 and J is TRBJ1-4; D remains ambiguous. The CDR3 runs 13 residues. The V and J ends lost 7 bases and 3 bases respectively, with 12 bases between them. The germline gives CDR1 GTSNPN, CDR2 SVGIG (reference sequence). CDR3 nucleotide sequence: TGTGCCTTAAATACTGCACCTAATGAAAAACTGTTTTTT. Its translation: CALNTAPNEKLFF.

V gene TRBV3-1 (or the pseudogene TRBV3-2) combines with J gene TRBJ1-4; D is unclear. This CDR3 contains 17 residues. Germline-derived CDR1 and CDR2 are LGHDT and YNNKEL (reference sequence). Trimming removed 4 bases from V and 8 bases from J, with 23 bases in between. CDR3 sequence reads: CASSPIMVRTGGEKLFF. The CDR3 DNA is TGTGCCAGCAGCCCTATAATGGTGAGGACGGGAGGGGAAAAACTGTTTTTT.

The chain links TRBV19 to TRBJ2-1; unclear D gene. This CDR3 is 15 amino acids long. From germline, CDR1 is LNHDA and CDR2 SQIVND (reference sequence). The V end lost 7 bases, the J end lost 0 bases, and 13 bases lay between the germline ends. The CDR3 loop is CASTPKRSSYNEQFF. CDR3 sequence (DNA): TGTGCCAGTACCCCCAAGCGATCCTCCTACAATGAGCAGTTCTTC.

The rearrangement joins TRBV7-2 to TRBJ1-1; 10 bases line up with TRBD1. V gave up 6 bases and J gave up 11 bases; unmatched junction bases: 21. Germline V lookup: CDR1 SGHTA, CDR2 FQGNSA. There are 17 residues in the CDR3. DNA for the CDR3: TGTGCCAGCAGTCGTGCCTCCGGGACAGGGGATTTCCGTGGCGCTTTCTTT. Encoded protein: CASSRASGTGDFRGAFF.

The V gene is TRBV18, the J gene TRBJ2-1; D possibly matches TRBD1 or TRBD2 (5 bases each). V was cut by 2 bases and J by 6 bases, with 23 bases left in between. Per germline, CDR1 KGHSH and CDR2 LQKENI. This CDR3 is built from 18 residues. The CDR3 sequence is CASSPDSTGTATLNEQFF. The CDR3 DNA sequence: TGTGCCAGCTCACCAGACTCTACCGGGACCGCAACTCTCAATGAGCAGTTCTTC.

This chain connects TRBV19 to TRBJ1-2; 8 bases line up with TRBD1. The V segment lost 5 bases and the J segment 4 bases; nucleotides outside the gene matches: 6. Germline CDR1 is LNHDA and CDR2 is SQIVND (reference sequence). The CDR3 has 14 residues. CDR3 sequence reads: CASSRPGTGYGYTF. The CDR3 nucleotides read TGTGCCAGTAGTCGGCCCGGGACAGGCTATGGCTACACCTTC.

This clone occurred once. This chain connects TRBV7-9 to TRBJ2-1; the D call may be TRBD1 or TRBD2 (7 bases each). The CDR3 totals 16 residues. The germline V and J ends were trimmed by 5 bases and 0 bases, with 14 bases remaining between them. Germline CDR1 is SEHNR and CDR2 is FQNEAQ (reference sequence). The CDR3 loop is CASSPTGRGSYNEQFF. CDR3 coding DNA: TGTGCCAGCAGCCCGACAGGGAGGGGCTCCTACAATGAGCAGTTCTTC.

The rearrangement links TRBV18 to TRBJ1-4, with D uncertain. The CDR3 totals 14 residues. Germline V lookup: CDR1 KGHSH, CDR2 LQKENI. V was shortened by 3 bases and J by 5 bases, with 10 bases between the two germline ends. Written as DNA, the CDR3 is TGTGCCAGCTCACCCGGCCCATCGAATGAAAAACTGTTTTTT. Translating it yields CASSPGPSNEKLFF.

The V gene is TRBV5-8, the J gene TRBJ2-3; 10 nucleotides match TRBD2. The CDR3 contains 15 residues. Germline V gene data show CDR1 as SGHTS and CDR2 as YDEGEE. J lost 5 bases, V lost 3 bases, and 6 bases had no gene match. CDR3 sequence (DNA): TGTGCCAGCAGCTCCCGACTAGCGGGTGGAGATACGCAGTATTTT. Protein: CASSSRLAGGDTQYF.

The chain recombines TRBV5-4 with TRBJ2-7; tentative D call: TRBD2 (5 bases). Germline V lookup: CDR1 SGHNT, CDR2 YYREEE (reference sequence). This CDR3 has 15 amino acids. Trimming cost V 0 bases and J 4 bases, with 14 bases left between them. The CDR3 sequence: CASSLGRGITYEQYF. The CDR3 region has the DNA TGTGCCAGCAGCTTGGGACGGGGAATTACTTACGAGCAGTACTTC.

The V gene is TRBV30, the J gene TRBJ1-5; no definite D call. Trimming removed 2 bases from V and 0 bases from J, with 14 bases in between. The CDR3 is 16 amino acids. Germline CDR1 reads GTSNPN; CDR2 reads SVGIG (reference sequence). CDR3 protein: CAWSSGSRYSNQPQHF. The DNA of the CDR3 is TGTGCCTGGAGTTCTGGGAGCCGCTATAGCAATCAGCCCCAGCATTTT.

V usage is TRBV2 and J usage is TRBJ1-4; unclear D gene. The CDR3 extends over 14 amino acids. V was cut by 9 bases and J by 0 bases, with 11 bases left in between. Germline loops: CDR1 SNHLY, CDR2 FYNNEI. The DNA of the CDR3 is TGTGCCAGAACATGGTCCCCAACTAATGAAAAACTGTTTTTT. Translated, it gives CARTWSPTNEKLFF.

The J gene is TRBJ1-2, the V gene TRBV7-2; D gene unclear. Germline V gene data show CDR1 as SGHTA and CDR2 as FQGNSA. CDR3 length equals 15 residues. Trimming removed 1 base from V and 4 bases from J, with 13 bases in between. In nucleotides, the CDR3 is TGTGCCAGCAGCTTAGGAGACTACCCGGGCTATGGCTACACCTTC. Translated, it gives CASSLGDYPGYGYTF. The whole variable domain, filled in from reference TRBV7-2 and TRBJ1-2, reads GAGVSQSPSNKVTEKGKDVELRCDPISGHTALYWYRQSLGQGLEFLIYFQGNSAPDKSGLPSDRFSAERTGGSVSTLTIQRTQQEDSAVYLCASSLGDYPGYGYTFGSGTRLTVV.

The gene calls are TRBV30 and TRBJ1-1; TRBD1 is a possible D gene (6 bases). Germline V gene lookup returns CDR1 GTSNPN and CDR2 SVGIG (reference sequence). This CDR3 region has 14 residues. Trimming left V 4 bases short and J 1 base short, with 13 bases between. Written as DNA, the CDR3 is TGTGCCTGGACTCAGGGAGGGGGGAACACTGAAGCTTTCTTT. Its protein product is CAWTQGGGNTEAFF.

This rearrangement joins TRBV28 to TRBJ1-1; D uncertain. There are 14 residues in the CDR3. V shed 1 base and J shed 1 base, with 7 bases lying between them. Germline CDR1 MDHEN, CDR2 SYDVKM. CDR3 sequence (DNA): TGTGCCAGCAGTTTATACACGGCGAACACTGAAGCTTTCTTT. This encodes CASSLYTANTEAFF.

This chain uses TRBV6-6 with TRBJ1-1, with D unresolved. The CDR3 consists of 16 residues. Trimming left V 2 bases short and J 4 bases short, with 17 bases between. Looked up from germline, CDR1 is MNHNY and CDR2 is SVGAGI (reference sequence). CDR3: CASSYREGMGSTEAFF. In DNA form, the CDR3 reads TGTGCCAGCAGTTACCGGGAGGGAATGGGGAGCACTGAAGCTTTCTTT.

This chain uses TRBV5-4 with TRBJ2-7; D may be TRBD1 (6 bases). The CDR3 sequence is 14 residues long. From germline, CDR1 is SGHNT and CDR2 YYREEE (reference sequence). V lost 3 bases to trimming and J lost 2 bases, with 12 bases between them. CDR3 DNA sequence: TGTGCCAGCAGCTCAGGGGACGGACCCTACGAGCAGTACTTC. Translated: CASSSGDGPYEQYF.

This chain connects TRBV6-5 to TRBJ1-3; D is ambiguous. CDR3 size: 13 residues. V gave up 8 bases and J gave up 5 bases, with 13 bases separating them. Germline V gene lookup returns CDR1 MNHEY and CDR2 SVGAGI. Here the CDR3 DNA reads TGTGCCAGCTCTGGTACAGAAAGAAACACCATATATTTT. This gives the protein CASSGTERNTIYF.